This T cell receptor beta chain was documented in a study of blood T cells in healthy people across ages. Findings and caveats of the study: No conclusive comparison of naive versus antigen-experienced cells was possible with unsorted PBMCs. Age brought a roughly linear fall in TCR beta diversity measured per million T cells.

Then a second PCR, running about 6 to 12 cycles, was carried out with a sample-barcoded 5' primer and a J-beta primer mix. Tags on each cDNA molecule came from a template-switch adaptor with 12 random nucleotides. TCRdb analysed the 5' RACE reads with MiXCR anew, one entry per CDR3 protein. The table has approximately 600,000 distinct CDR3 sequences, roughly 58% seen once. To note about this clonotype: Its specificity is unknown.

The TCR was taken from a man between 60 and 70 years old in good health. Source material: blood.

The CDR3 region has the DNA TGTGCCAGCAGTCAGAACAGGGGGCTGGGGACAGATACGCAGTATTTT. It translates to CASSQNRGLGTDTQYF. The rearrangement joins TRBV12-3 or TRBV12-4 to TRBJ2-3, with 9 bases fitting TRBD1. The CDR3 runs 16 residues. The J segment lost 3 bases and the V segment lost 5 bases, leaving 9 bases of the junction unmatched.